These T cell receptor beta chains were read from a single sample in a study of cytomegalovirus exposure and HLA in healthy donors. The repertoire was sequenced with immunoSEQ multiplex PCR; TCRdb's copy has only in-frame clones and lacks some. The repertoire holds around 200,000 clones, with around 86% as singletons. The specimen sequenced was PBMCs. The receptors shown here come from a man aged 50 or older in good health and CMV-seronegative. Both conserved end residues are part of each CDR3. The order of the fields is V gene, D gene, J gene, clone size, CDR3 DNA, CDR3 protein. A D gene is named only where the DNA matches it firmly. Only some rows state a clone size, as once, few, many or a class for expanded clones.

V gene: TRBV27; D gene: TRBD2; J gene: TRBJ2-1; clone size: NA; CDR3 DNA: TGTGCCAGCTTGATGCGGGGGACGGGGATCAATGAGCAGTTCTTC; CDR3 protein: CASLMRGTGINEQFF
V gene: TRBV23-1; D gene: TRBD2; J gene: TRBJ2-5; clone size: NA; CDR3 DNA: TGCGCCAGCAGTAGCGGGAGGGCCCGGGAGACCCAGTACTTC; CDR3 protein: CASSSGRARETQYF
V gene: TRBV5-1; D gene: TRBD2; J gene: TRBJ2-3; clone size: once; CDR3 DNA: TGCGCCAGTAGCAGCAGGAGGACTAGCGGGGGGGCCTGGGGAGATACGCAGTATTTT; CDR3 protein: CASSSRRTSGGAWGDTQYF
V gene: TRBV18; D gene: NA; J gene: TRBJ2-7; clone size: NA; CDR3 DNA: TGTGCCAGCTCACCTCCGGACAGATACGAGCAGTACTTC; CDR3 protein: CASSPPDRYEQYF
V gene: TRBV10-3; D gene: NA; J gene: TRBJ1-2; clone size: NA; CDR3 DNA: TGTGCCATCAGTGAGCCGAGCGGGTATGGCTACACCTTC; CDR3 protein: CAISEPSGYGYTF
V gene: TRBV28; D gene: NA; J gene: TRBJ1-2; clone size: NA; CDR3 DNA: TGTGCCAGCAGTTCCCCTCAGGGTTTGCTAGACTACACCTTC; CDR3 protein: CASSSPQGLLDYTF
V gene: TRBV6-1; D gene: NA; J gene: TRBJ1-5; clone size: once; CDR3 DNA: TGTGCCAGCACATCTCGACCGGGGGGGGATCAGCCCCAGCATTTT; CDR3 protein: CASTSRPGGDQPQHF
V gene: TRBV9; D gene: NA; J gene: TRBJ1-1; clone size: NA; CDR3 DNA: TGTGCCAGCAGCGTAGCGGTGATGAACACTGAAGCTTTCTTT; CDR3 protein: CASSVAVMNTEAFF
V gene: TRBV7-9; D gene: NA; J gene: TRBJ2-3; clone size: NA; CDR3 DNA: TGTGCCTTGGGGGCAGCGGGGAGCACAGATACGCAGTATTTT; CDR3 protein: CALGAAGSTDTQYF
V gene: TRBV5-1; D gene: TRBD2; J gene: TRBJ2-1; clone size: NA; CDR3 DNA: TGCGCCAGCAGCTGGGGACTAGCGGTTATCAATGAGCAGTTCTTC; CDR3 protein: CASSWGLAVINEQFF